The sequence of this TCR beta chain was determined in a study of blood T cell repertoires in COVID-19. At the level of the study: Sites across the United States, Italy and Spain contributed samples from acute and convalescent COVID-19. PBMCs, B-cell-depleted T cells, or T cells provided the cDNA or gDNA that made up the material.

As handled by the study authors: Cell counts per sample came from amplifying reference gene primers. The table came from immunoSEQ multiplex PCR; TCRdb's copy has only in-frame clones and leaves some out. V, J and clone size are taken as reported in that table, and D and trimming were inferred from the DNA itself. The sample gives around 320,000 clones, about 91% of which show up once; under 8% is in the top ten. The V and J ends lost 4 bases and 0 bases, in that order; junction bases with no gene match: 5. CDR1 and CDR2 (germline): SEHNR, FQNEAQ (reference sequence). CDR3 length: 15 residues. Sequenced input: peripheral blood. The origin of this receptor is a woman in her twenties or thirties who had recovered from COVID-19. The chain employs TRBV7-9 and TRBJ1-1; 7 nucleotides agree with TRBD1. CDR3: CASSSKGQLNTEAFF. The CDR3 region has the DNA TGTGCCAGCAGCTCGAAGGGACAGCTGAACACTGAAGCTTTCTTT. The full variable domain, rest sourced from reference TRBV7-9 and TRBJ1-1, is DTGVSQNPRHKITKRGQNVTFRCDPISEHNRLYWYRQTLGQGPEFLTYFQNEAQLEKSRLLSDRFSAERPKGSFSTLEIQRTEQGDSAMYLCASSSKGQLNTEAFFGQGTRLTVV.